One T cell receptor beta chain is described in this entry. The record originates from a study of PD-L1 blockade in urothelial cancer. Turning to the study itself: About 90% of the 29 patients comprised males who had bladder-origin urothelial cancer. Each participant's history included 0 to 3 prior chemotherapy regimens.

Each PCR contained spiked-in synthetic TCR analog templates. The data were produced by immunoSEQ multiplex PCR, yet TCRdb's version contains in-frame clones alone and is incomplete. The data show about 100,000 clones, approximately 91% seen once. The study enrolled patients with locally advanced or metastatic urothelial carcinoma. V lost 4 bases, J lost 2 bases, and 12 bases stayed unmatched. This CDR3 has 16 residues. Germline-derived CDR1 and CDR2 are SGHRS and YFSETQ. This specimen consisted of PBMCs, obtained around atezolizumab (anti-PD-L1) treatment. The receptor was derived from an elderly woman with urothelial cancer. The V call is TRBV5-1, the J call TRBJ2-7; 7 nucleotides line up with TRBD2. In DNA form, the CDR3 reads TGCGCCAGCAGCAACCCTAGTGCTGGGAGGGCCTACGAGCAGTACTTC. Translation gives CASSNPSAGRAYEQYF.